A single sample gave rise to the 25 T cell receptor beta chains below, sequenced in a study of T cell responses to AZD1222 COVID-19 vaccine. Repertoires were generated with immunoSEQ multiplex PCR, while TCRdb's copy carries only in-frame clones and drops some. The data contain about 100,000 clones, 88% of them singletons. This material consisted of peripheral blood, taken on day 0 of AZD1222 vaccination. All receptors come from an adult in good health.

V gene TRBV28 combines with J gene TRBJ1-5; D is unresolved. Germline V gene sequence: CDR1 MDHEN, CDR2 SYDVKM. The CDR3 totals 12 residues. V was cut by 2 bases and J by 6 bases, with 5 bases left in between. CDR3 sequence: CASSLIRQPQHF. The CDR3 bases are TGTGCCAGCAGTTTAATTCGTCAGCCCCAGCATTTT.

V and J are TRBV27 and TRBJ2-1; unclear D gene. This CDR3 has 8 amino acids. V gave up 7 bases and J gave up 8 bases, with 0 bases separating them. Germline CDR1 MNHEY, CDR2 SMNVEV (reference sequence). Here the CDR3 DNA reads TGTGCCAGCAATGAGCAGTTCTTC. This translates into CASNEQFF.

This chain connects TRBV7-9 to TRBJ2-2; TRBD2 matches at 11 bases. The V and J ends lost 5 bases and 6 bases, in that order; junction bases with no gene match: 17. Germline V lookup: CDR1 SEHNR, CDR2 FQNEAQ (reference sequence). The CDR3 extends over 19 amino acids. The CDR3 protein is CASSSRGTSGPPGPGELFF. The CDR3 coding sequence is TGTGCCAGCAGCAGCCGGGGGACTAGCGGCCCCCCCGGGCCCGGGGAGCTGTTTTTT. The variable domain in full, completed from reference TRBV7-9 and TRBJ2-2, reads DTGVSQNPRHKITKRGQNVTFRCDPISEHNRLYWYRQTLGQGPEFLTYFQNEAQLEKSRLLSDRFSAERPKGSFSTLEIQRTEQGDSAMYLCASSSRGTSGPPGPGELFFGEGSRLTVL.

Written as DNA, the CDR3 is TGTGCCAGCAGCAGAGGTGGACAGGGGAGCAATGAGCAGTTCTTC. Protein sequence: CASSRGGQGSNEQFF. The chain couples TRBV11-2 to TRBJ2-1; TRBD1 matches at 9 bases. This CDR3 contains 15 residues. The germline CDR1 and CDR2 sequences are SGHAT and FQNNGV. Trimming at V came to 5 bases and at J to 6 bases, leaving 8 bases not matched to a gene. Full variable domain (missing parts from reference TRBV11-2 and TRBJ2-1): EAGVAQSPRYKIIEKRQSVAFWCNPISGHATLYWYQQILGQGPKLLIQFQNNGVVDDSQLPKDRFSAERLKGVDSTLKIQPAKLEDSAVYLCASSRGGQGSNEQFFGPGTRLTVL.

This clone was picked up a small number of times. The rearrangement links TRBV30 to TRBJ2-3; 7 positions match TRBD2. The CDR3 length is 15 residues. J lost 4 bases, V lost 3 bases, and 10 bases had no gene match. From germline, CDR1 is GTSNPN and CDR2 SVGIG (reference sequence). This CDR3 reads CAWRSLTSDADTQYF. The CDR3 DNA sequence: TGTGCCTGGAGGTCACTCACTAGCGACGCAGATACGCAGTATTTT.

This chain uses TRBV6-5 with TRBJ1-1, with D uncertain. The CDR3 runs 14 residues. V shed 2 bases and J shed 0 bases, with 7 bases lying between them. The germline V gene encodes CDR1 MNHEY and CDR2 SVGAGI. The CDR3, as DNA: TGTGCCAGCAGTTACCCTCCCATGAACACTGAAGCTTTCTTT. This codes for CASSYPPMNTEAFF.

This chain joins TRBV28 and TRBJ1-1; the D gene is possibly TRBD1 (5 bases). Looked up from germline, CDR1 is MDHEN and CDR2 is SYDVKM. Trimming stripped 2 bases from V and 1 base from J, with 17 bases between. This CDR3 contains 17 residues. CDR3 residues: CASSLVGGGKGNTEAFF. The CDR3 nucleotides are TGTGCCAGCAGTTTAGTTGGGGGAGGGAAAGGGAACACTGAAGCTTTCTTT. The complete variable domain, with remaining parts taken from reference TRBV28 and TRBJ1-1, reads DVKVTQSSRYLVKRTGEKVFLECVQDMDHENMFWYRQDPGLGLRLIYFSYDVKMKEKGDIPEGYSVSREKKERFSLILESASTNQTSMYLCASSLVGGGKGNTEAFFGQGTRLTVV.

The rearrangement links TRBV10-3 to TRBJ2-2; TRBD1 is a possible D gene (6 bases). The V gene lost 4 bases and the J gene lost 6 bases, with 15 bases spanning the gap. Germline V gives CDR1 ENHRY, CDR2 SYGVKD. The CDR3 extends over 15 amino acids. This CDR3 is CAISGGPQGSGELFF. The CDR3 DNA reads TGTGCCATCAGTGGGGGGCCCCAGGGGTCCGGGGAGCTGTTTTTT.

As concerns this clone: This specimen includes other DNA sequences encoding the same CDR3. CDR3 coding DNA: TGTGCCAGCAGCCAAGGACAGGTCTACGAGCAGTACTTC. Its translation: CASSQGQVYEQYF. The J gene is TRBJ2-7, the V gene TRBV3-1 (or the pseudogene TRBV3-2); a possible D gene is TRBD1 (6 bases). CDR1 LGHDT and CDR2 YNNKEL come from the germline V gene (reference sequence). The CDR3 spans 13 residues. Trimming pared 1 base from V and 3 bases from J, leaving 7 bases between.

V is TRBV5-5 and J is TRBJ2-2, with TRBD2 identical over 9 bases. CDR1 is SGHKS, CDR2 YYEKEE, per germline (reference sequence). The CDR3 is 16 residues long. Trimming at V came to 4 bases and at J to 10 bases, leaving 14 bases not matched to a gene. CDR3 bases: TGTGCCAGCAGCCTTGATAGCGGGAGCGTCCGGGAGGAGCTGTTTTTT. This encodes CASSLDSGSVREELFF.

V gene TRBV7-3 combines with J gene TRBJ1-3, with D uncertain. Trimming took 0 bases from V and 2 from J, leaving 8 bases between them. CDR1 and CDR2 (germline): SGHTA, FQGTGA. The CDR3 contains 15 residues. The CDR3 reads CASSLTHRAGNTIYF. DNA for the CDR3: TGTGCCAGCAGCTTAACGCACCGGGCTGGAAACACCATATATTTT.

The table lists this clone with a count of one. The chain is built from TRBV18 and TRBJ2-7; possibly TRBD1 for D (6 bases). The CDR3 extends over 15 amino acids. Germline loops: CDR1 KGHSH, CDR2 LQKENI. V lost 0 bases and J 2 bases, leaving 11 bases between the germline ends. In DNA, the CDR3 is TGTGCCAGCTCACCACCAGGACAGCCGACCTACGAGCAGTACTTC. Translated, it gives CASSPPGQPTYEQYF.

The chain links TRBV27 to TRBJ2-3, with a weak D call TRBD2 (6 bases). V lost 2 bases, J lost 4 bases, and 19 bases lay in between. Germline-derived CDR1 and CDR2 are MNHEY and SMNVEV (reference sequence). CDR3 length: 17 residues. Here the CDR3 DNA reads TGTGCCAGCAGTTTACCCTCTGCGGGGTTCGGGGCAGATACGCAGTATTTT. Translated: CASSLPSAGFGADTQYF.

In this sample, this clone turned up once. J is TRBJ2-6 and V is TRBV9, with no clear D. Germline CDR1 SGDLS, CDR2 YYNGEE. V gave up 0 bases and J gave up 4 bases, with 8 bases separating them. This CDR3 is 15 amino acids long. CDR3 sequence: CASSVEALGANVLTF. The DNA of the CDR3 is TGTGCCAGCAGCGTAGAGGCTTTGGGGGCCAACGTCCTGACTTTC.

This rearrangement joins TRBV7-2 to TRBJ1-3, with 9 nucleotides matching TRBD1. Trimming at V came to 5 bases and at J to 4 bases, leaving 6 bases not matched to a gene. Germline V gene lookup returns CDR1 SGHTA and CDR2 FQGNSA. The CDR3 extends over 15 amino acids. The CDR3 loop is CASSKTGTGGNTIYF. The CDR3 region has the DNA TGTGCCAGCAGCAAAACCGGGACAGGGGGAAACACCATATATTTT.

This clone was counted once. CDR3 sequence (DNA): TGTGCCAGCAGTTACGGGGCAATCGAGCAGTACTTC. Translating it yields CASSYGAIEQYF. The rearrangement links TRBV6-6 to TRBJ2-7; D possibly corresponds to TRBD1 (5 bases). Trimming took 2 bases from V and 6 from J, leaving 8 bases between them. The CDR3 consists of 12 residues. The germline gives CDR1 MNHNY, CDR2 SVGAGI (reference sequence).

This chain links TRBV5-1 with TRBJ2-7; 11 nucleotides agree with TRBD1. The CDR3 extends over 14 amino acids. The V gene end was trimmed by 4 bases and the J gene end by 7 bases; junction bases not matched to a gene: 7. Germline CDR1 reads SGHRS; CDR2 reads YFSETQ. CDR3 sequence (DNA): TGCGCCAGCAGCCCCGGACAGGGGGCCCGAGAGCAGTACTTC. It encodes CASSPGQGAREQYF.

J is TRBJ2-5 and V is TRBV7-9; 7 bases line up with TRBD1. V shed 2 bases and J 5 bases; nucleotides not matched to a gene: 11. The CDR3 consists of 16 residues. CDR1 and CDR2 (germline): SEHNR, FQNEAQ (reference sequence). The CDR3 here is CASSLRRQGRHETQYF. As DNA, the CDR3 is TGTGCCAGCAGCTTAAGGCGACAGGGTCGGCACGAGACCCAGTACTTC.

This clone was detected once. The chain links TRBV27 to TRBJ2-5; D possibly corresponds to TRBD1 (5 bases). The V gene's germline CDR1 is MNHEY and CDR2 SMNVEV (reference sequence). The CDR3 covers 14 residues. V lost 5 bases, J lost 7 bases, and 17 bases lay in between. The CDR3, as DNA: TGTGCCAGCAGTGCCCACAGGTTCTTAGTGACCCAGTACTTC. Translated, it gives CASSAHRFLVTQYF.

This clone was recorded only once. Other DNA variants within this sample encode the same CDR3. The chain couples TRBV7-8 to TRBJ2-1, with 10 nucleotides matching TRBD2. The CDR3 runs to 16 residues. Losses at the gene ends were 1 base for V and 2 bases for J; bases not matched to a gene: 2. Germline assignment: CDR1 SGHVS and CDR2 FQNEAQ. The CDR3 protein is CASSLEAGGTYNEQFF. CDR3 nucleotides: TGTGCCAGCAGCTTAGAAGCGGGAGGGACCTACAATGAGCAGTTCTTC.

This clone was seen once. The chain couples TRBV10-1 to TRBJ1-6; D is undetermined. With 2 bases removed from V and 9 bases from J, the gap between germline ends came to 11 bases. Per the germline V gene, CDR1 is WNHNN and CDR2 is SYGVQD (reference sequence). This CDR3 contains 14 residues. CDR3: CASSEGGKASPLHF. Written as DNA, the CDR3 is TGCGCCAGCAGTGAGGGTGGTAAGGCTTCACCCCTCCACTTT.

The V and J genes are TRBV6-5 and TRBJ2-2; unclear D gene. This CDR3 spans 12 amino acids. In germline, CDR1 is MNHEY, CDR2 SVGAGI. V was trimmed by 4 bases and J by 5 bases, leaving 5 bases between them. The CDR3 sequence: CASSSRTGELFF. In DNA, the CDR3 is TGTGCCAGCAGTTCACGGACCGGGGAGCTGTTTTTT.

This clone was counted a few times. This chain links TRBV5-1 with TRBJ2-3, with a possible D match to TRBD1 (6 bases). This CDR3 is 15 amino acids long. Germline lookup yields CDR1 SGHRS and CDR2 YFSETQ. V shed 6 bases and J shed 0 bases, with 14 bases lying between them. The CDR3 is CASTLDSTSTDTQYF. The CDR3, as DNA: TGCGCCAGCACCCTGGACAGCACTAGCACAGATACGCAGTATTTT. Filled out from reference TRBV5-1 and TRBJ2-3, the complete variable domain reads KAGVTQTPRYLIKTRGQQVTLSCSPISGHRSVSWYQQTPGQGLQFLFEYFSETQRNKGNFPGRFSGRQFSNSRSEMNVSTLELGDSALYLCASTLDSTSTDTQYFGPGTRLTVL.

The CDR3 spells CATADTSYEQYF. CDR3 bases: TGTGCCACCGCGGACACCTCCTACGAGCAGTACTTC. The V and J genes are TRBV5-4 and TRBJ2-7, with TRBD1 as a possible D gene (5 bases). The CDR3 spans 12 residues. Trimming shortened V by 9 bases and J by 0 bases, and 10 bases separated the two germline ends. Looked up from germline, CDR1 is SGHNT and CDR2 is YYREEE (reference sequence).

The chain uses TRBV9 and TRBJ1-5; D is perhaps TRBD1 (6 bases). V lost 7 bases and J 3 bases, leaving 14 bases between the germline ends. Germline values: CDR1 SGDLS, CDR2 YYNGEE. The CDR3 is 14 amino acids. DNA of the CDR3: TGTGCCAGCTCAGCGGGGGCTTCCAATCAGCCCCAGCATTTT. This translates into CASSAGASNQPQHF. Full variable domain (rest looked up from reference TRBV9 and TRBJ1-5): DSGVTQTPKHLITATGQRVTLRCSPRSGDLSVYWYQQSLDQGLQFLIQYYNGEERAKGNILERFSAQQFPDLHSELNLSSLELGDSALYFCASSAGASNQPQHFGDGTRLSIL.